The T cell receptor beta chain under discussion was sequenced for a study of long-term antiretroviral therapy in people with HIV. A v3.0 immunoSEQ assay was performed at survey level. Assay: immunoSEQ multiplex PCR; the TCRdb copy retains only in-frame clones and omits some. The repertoire holds under 25,000 clones, with about 70% as singletons. Study results and limitations: The data indicate that diversity increased after ART but remained below transplant donor controls. Pre-ART clonal expansion yielded clones that dominated the repertoire at all time points. Controls exceeded HIV repertoires in CDR3 length range.

This CDR3 contains 16 residues. The V end was cut by 0 bases, the J end by 2 bases, with 15 bases between. Germline V gene sequence: CDR1 SGDLS, CDR2 YYNGEE. A remark on this clone: What it binds is not known.

The V call is TRBV9, the J call TRBJ2-7, with a possible D match to TRBD2 (5 bases). The specimen comprised unsorted PBMCs, sampled 0.5 years before starting antiretroviral therapy. The clonotype was recovered from a young man with HIV. The DNA for the CDR3 is TGTGCCAGCAGCGTAGGCGGGCCGGGCAAACCCTACGAGCAGTACTTC. Translating it yields CASSVGGPGKPYEQYF.